This T cell receptor beta chain comes out of a study of T-cell reconstitution after alpha-beta-depleted transplantation in children. This clonotype was recorded at least ten times. Preparing the TCRbeta library involved the use of unique molecular identifiers. TCRdb independently ran MiXCR on the PCR reads; one entry per CDR3 protein. The sample carries roughly 200,000 distinct CDR3 sequences, approximately 7% recorded once. Germline-derived CDR1 and CDR2 are DFQATT and SNEGSKA (reference sequence). The CDR3 extends over 18 amino acids. J lost 0 bases, V lost 1 base, and 11 bases had no gene match. The J gene is TRBJ2-3, the V gene TRBV20-1, with 9 bases matching TRBD2. The material was PBMCs from the stem cell graft donor, obtained from the stem cell graft. The origin of this receptor is a human donor who donated a stem cell graft to a child with Wiskott-Aldrich syndrome. In DNA, the CDR3 is TGCAGTGCTAGAGTTTGGGCTAGCGGGGATAATAGCACAGATACGCAGTATTTT. Its protein is CSARVWASGDNSTDTQYF.